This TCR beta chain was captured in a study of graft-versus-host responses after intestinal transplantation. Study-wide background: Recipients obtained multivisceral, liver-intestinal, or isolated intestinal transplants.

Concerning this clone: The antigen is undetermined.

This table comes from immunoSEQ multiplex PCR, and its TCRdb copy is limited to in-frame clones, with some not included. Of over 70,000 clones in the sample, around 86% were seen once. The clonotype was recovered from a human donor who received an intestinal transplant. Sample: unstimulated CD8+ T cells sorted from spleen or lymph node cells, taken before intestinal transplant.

The CDR3 here is CASSEGRGLAGDTQYF. Here the CDR3 DNA reads TGTGCCAGCAGTGAGGGTAGGGGACTAGCGGGAGATACGCAGTATTTT. The genes are TRBV2 and TRBJ2-3; TRBD2 agrees at 12 bases. The CDR3 contains 16 residues. In germline, CDR1 is SNHLY, CDR2 FYNNEI. V lost 3 bases to trimming and J lost 5 bases; unmatched junction nucleotides: 6.